This T cell receptor beta chain was observed in a study of blood T cell repertoires in COVID-19. Overall study: The United States, Italy and Spain were the sources of the acute and convalescent COVID-19 samples. PBMCs, B-cell-depleted T cells, or T cells were the source of the cDNA or gDNA that made up the material.

Authors' analysis steps: Nucleated cell number was recorded as an estimate derived from reference gene primer amplification. TCRdb's copy holds only in-frame clones and misses some; the assay was immunoSEQ multiplex PCR. V, J and clone size are taken as reported in that table, and D and trimming were inferred from the DNA itself. The sample lists around 67,000 clones, approximately 88% occurring once. V trimming: 6 bases; J trimming: 8 bases; junction bases outside the gene matches: 7. The CDR3 runs to 13 residues. CDR1 MDHEN and CDR2 SYDVKM come from the germline V gene. The chain joins TRBV28 to TRBJ1-2; TRBD1 aligns across 9 bases. Input material: peripheral blood. This clonotype was obtained from a woman aged 80 or older with acute or convalescent COVID-19. The CDR3 bases are TGTGCCAGCAGGTCCGGGACAGGGATCGGCTACACCTTC. It specifies CASRSGTGIGYTF.